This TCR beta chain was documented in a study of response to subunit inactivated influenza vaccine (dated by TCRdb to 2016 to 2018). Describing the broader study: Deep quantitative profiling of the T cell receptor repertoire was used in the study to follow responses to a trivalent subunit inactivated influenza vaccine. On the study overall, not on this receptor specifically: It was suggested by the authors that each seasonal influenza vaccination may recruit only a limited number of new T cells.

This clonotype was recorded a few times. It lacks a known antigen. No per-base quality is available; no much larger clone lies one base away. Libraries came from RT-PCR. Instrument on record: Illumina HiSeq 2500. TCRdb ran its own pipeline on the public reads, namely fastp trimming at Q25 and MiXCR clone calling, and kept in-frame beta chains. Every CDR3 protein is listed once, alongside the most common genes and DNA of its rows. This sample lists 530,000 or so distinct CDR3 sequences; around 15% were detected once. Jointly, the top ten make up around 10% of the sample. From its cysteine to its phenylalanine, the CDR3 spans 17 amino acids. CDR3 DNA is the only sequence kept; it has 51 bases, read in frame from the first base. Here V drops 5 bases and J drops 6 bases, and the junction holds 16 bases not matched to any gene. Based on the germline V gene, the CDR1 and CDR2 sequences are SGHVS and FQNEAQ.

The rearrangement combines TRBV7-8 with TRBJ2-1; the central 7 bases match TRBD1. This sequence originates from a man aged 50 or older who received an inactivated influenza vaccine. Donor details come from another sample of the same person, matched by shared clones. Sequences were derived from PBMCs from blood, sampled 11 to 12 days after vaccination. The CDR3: CASSQAPPGQWFNEQFF. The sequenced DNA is TGTGCCAGCAGCCAAGCCCCTCCGGGACAGTGGTTCAATGAGCAGTTCTTC.